What follows are 6 T cell receptor beta chains derived from one specimen sequenced in a study of technical replicates of blood from a few donors. Method: immunoSEQ multiplex PCR; TCRdb's copy keeps in-frame clones and lacks some. The sample holds under 80,000 clones, around 97% seen once. Sequencing was done on a sample of T cells isolated from PBMCs. These TCRs come from a human donor in good health.

In its sample, this clone was seen once. As DNA, the CDR3 is TGCGCCAGCAGTGTTGGGGGCGACTATGGCTACACCTTC. It translates to CASSVGGDYGYTF. The chain uses TRBV10-1 and TRBJ1-2; a possible D gene is TRBD1 (6 bases). CDR3 length: 13 residues. Germline V gene lookup returns CDR1 WNHNN and CDR2 SYGVQD (reference sequence). Deletions cut 4 bases from V and 3 bases from J, with 9 bases between.

V gene TRBV6-5 combines with J gene TRBJ2-7; D is perhaps TRBD1 (5 bases). There are 14 residues in the CDR3. Trimming cost V 6 bases and J 9 bases, with 21 bases left between them. The germline V gene encodes CDR1 MNHEY and CDR2 SVGAGI. CDR3 region: CASRSGSLRSVQYF. In nucleotides, the CDR3 is TGTGCCAGCAGGTCAGGGTCATTACGAAGCGTGCAGTACTTC.

The chain is built from TRBV4-1 and TRBJ2-7; a possible D gene is TRBD1 (6 bases). Trimming took 2 bases from V and 1 from J, leaving 12 bases between them. The germline V gene encodes CDR1 MGHRA and CDR2 YSYEKL. The CDR3 length is 15 residues. CDR3 protein: CASSQPGHPSYEQYF. The CDR3 DNA is TGCGCCAGCAGCCAACCGGGACACCCGTCCTACGAGCAGTACTTC.

The chain couples TRBV7-9 to TRBJ2-5, with 11 bases identical to TRBD2. Trimming at V came to 3 bases and at J to 5 bases, leaving 8 bases not matched to a gene. CDR1 SEHNR and CDR2 FQNEAQ come from the germline V gene (reference sequence). The CDR3 covers 16 residues. CDR3 nucleotides: TGTGCCAGCAGCTTCGACCTAGCGGGGGGCTTTGAGACCCAGTACTTC. Its translation: CASSFDLAGGFETQYF.

This chain connects TRBV19 to TRBJ1-6, with D tentatively TRBD1 (6 bases). This CDR3 region has 13 residues. Germline V CDR1 and CDR2: LNHDA, SQIVND (reference sequence). V lost 4 bases and J lost 8, with 9 bases in between. The CDR3 sequence is CASSTGQYSPLHF. The CDR3 nucleotides read TGTGCCAGTAGTACAGGACAGTATTCACCCCTCCACTTT.

The rearrangement uses TRBV29-1 and TRBJ1-1, with a tentative D call TRBD1 (5 bases). The CDR3 has 13 amino acids. Deletions cut 4 bases from V and 6 bases from J, with 15 bases between. CDR1 and CDR2 from the germline V gene are SQVTM and ANQGSEA. In DNA, the CDR3 is TGCAGCGTTGCGAAAGGAATAGGGGCTGAAGCTTTCTTT. It codes for CSVAKGIGAEAFF.